The clone carrying this TCR beta chain was counted only a few times. A CD45RO/CCR7/CD25/CD127/CD95/CD27 panel sorted naive, central memory, regulatory and stem cell-like memory CD4+ cells. Investigators reverse transcribed all isolated RNA, so they sequenced expressed TCRB transcripts. This table comes from immunoSEQ multiplex PCR, and its TCRdb copy is limited to in-frame clones, with some not included. The repertoire holds about 200,000 clones, around 9.9% seen once, with 1% to 1.5% in the top ten. This sample was taken from a study of beta chain features in type 1 diabetes. CDR1 KGHSH and CDR2 LQKENI come from the germline V gene. V was shortened by 2 bases and J by 5 bases, with 13 bases between the two germline ends. CDR3 size: 14 residues.

The receptor comes from a man aged 18 to 35 in good health. The chain couples TRBV18 to TRBJ2-7; no clear D gene. Sequencing used central memory CD4+ T cells from blood. The CDR3 protein is CASSPSVGRNEQYF. As DNA, the CDR3 is TGTGCCAGCTCACCATCCGTTGGAAGAAACGAGCAGTACTTC.